Listed below are T cell receptor beta chains from one sample, sequenced in a study of shared clonotypes between healthy human individuals. Sequenced by immunoSEQ multiplex PCR; TCRdb stores in-frame clones only, minus some. The sample consists of 2 million to 3 million clones, around nine tenths of them appearing once. Sequenced sample: naive CD4+ T cells sorted from blood. These receptors all come from a man aged 18 to 30 in good health. Both conserved end residues are part of each CDR3. Each record gives: D gene, J gene, V gene, clone size, CDR3 DNA, CDR3 protein. A D gene is named only where the DNA matches it firmly. Clone size is stated in some rows and not others, as once, few, many or a class when expanded.

TRBD2 TRBJ2-1 TRBV10-1 NA TGCGCCAGTAGATGTCGAAGAGCGGGAAGTAACTCCTACAATGAGCAGTTCTTC CASRCRRAGSNSYNEQFF
NA TRBJ2-3 TRBV20-1 NA TGCAGTGCTGGGAGAACAGATACGCAGTATTTT CSAGRTDTQYF
NA TRBJ1-4 TRBV7-8 NA TGTGCCTCGCGGGCGGGGCCGGGTGAAAAACTGTTTTTT CASRAGPGEKLFF
NA TRBJ1-3 TRBV11-2 NA TGTGCCAGCCACCGGGGGGCTGGAAACACCATATATTTT CASHRGAGNTIYF
NA TRBJ2-7 TRBV7-2 once TGTGCCAGCACCTCGAGCTACGAGCAGTACTTC CASTSSYEQYF
NA TRBJ2-1 TRBV30 NA TGTGCCTGGAAAGGGGAATCCTACAATGAGCAGTTCTTC CAWKGESYNEQFF
NA TRBJ2-6 TRBV30 NA TGTGCCTGGAGTGTCTTAGGGTTAACTGGGGCCAACGTCCTGACTTTC CAWSVLGLTGANVLTF
NA TRBJ2-5 TRBV5-6 once TGTGCCAGCAGCTTGGGGCAGGCTCAAGAGACCCAGTACTTC CASSLGQAQETQYF
TRBD2 TRBJ2-2 TRBV6-5 NA TGTGCCAGCAGTGGATCCACTAGCGGCGGGGAGCTGTTTTTT CASSGSTSGGELFF
NA TRBJ1-6 TRBV10-2 NA TGCGCCAGCAGTGAGAAGACGCAGGATTTTTCCCTCCACTTT CASSEKTQDFSLHF
NA TRBJ1-4 TRBV7-9 NA TGTGCCAGCAGCTCAACCTTTCTGGGGGGTGCAACTAATGAAAAACTGTTTTTT CASSSTFLGGATNEKLFF
TRBD2 TRBJ2-3 TRBV7-2 NA TGTGCCAGCAGCTTATCGGTCGTGAGCGGGGGCCGGGGAGATACGCAGTATTTT CASSLSVVSGGRGDTQYF
TRBD1 TRBJ1-2 TRBV6-1 NA TGTGCCAGCAGACAACAGGGGAACTATGGCTACACCTTC CASRQQGNYGYTF
TRBD2 TRBJ2-7 TRBV7-2 NA TGTGCCAGCAGCTTCGGGACTAGCGTGACCTACGAGCAGTACTTC CASSFGTSVTYEQYF
TRBD2 TRBJ2-5 TRBV6-1 NA TGTGCCAGCAGTGAAATCGGGGGGGGTCAAGAGACCCAGTACTTC CASSEIGGGQETQYF
NA TRBJ2-3 TRBV6-5 NA TGTGCCAGCAAGAGAGGGCAGGGCACAGATACGCAGTATTTT CASKRGQGTDTQYF
NA TRBJ1-5 TRBV19 once TGTGCCAGTAGTATACCTTGGTCGAGGGATCAGCCCCAGCATTTT CASSIPWSRDQPQHF
TRBD1 TRBJ2-7 TRBV7-9 NA TGTGCCAGCAGCCCAACACGACGACAGGGCGGGTCCTACGAGCAGTACTTC CASSPTRRQGGSYEQYF
TRBD1 TRBJ1-4 TRBV11-2 NA TGTGCCAGCAGCTTAAAGTCTAGACAGGGAAGAGGAGAAAAACTGTTTTTT CASSLKSRQGRGEKLFF
NA TRBJ2-2 TRBV6-5 NA TGTGCCAGCAGGCGGTCTTCCCCCGGGGAGCTGTTTTTT CASRRSSPGELFF